This T cell receptor beta chain was identified during a study of blood T cell repertoires in COVID-19. As for the study in general: Samples came from the United States, Italy and Spain, spanning acute and convalescent COVID-19. The cDNA or gDNA used as material had been derived from T cells, B-cell-depleted T cells, or PBMCs.

The CDR3 covers 14 residues. V was pared by 2 bases and J by 3 bases, with 7 bases between. Germline V CDR1 and CDR2: SGHTA, FQGTGA. In the authors' methods: Amplified reference gene primers provided the basis for estimating nucleated cell counts. The assay was immunoSEQ multiplex PCR, and TCRdb's table has in-frame clones only and misses some. That table is the source of V, J and clone size, and D and trimming were worked out from the DNA. The sample includes over 200,000 clones, about 85% of them seen just once. The genes are TRBV7-3 and TRBJ2-2; TRBD2 is a possible D gene (5 bases). Sequenced input: peripheral blood. The clonotype was recovered from a woman aged 80 or over with active or convalescent COVID-19. The DNA for the CDR3 is TGTGCCAGCAGCTTAGGACTGTACACCGGGGAGCTGTTTTTT. Translated, it gives CASSLGLYTGELFF.